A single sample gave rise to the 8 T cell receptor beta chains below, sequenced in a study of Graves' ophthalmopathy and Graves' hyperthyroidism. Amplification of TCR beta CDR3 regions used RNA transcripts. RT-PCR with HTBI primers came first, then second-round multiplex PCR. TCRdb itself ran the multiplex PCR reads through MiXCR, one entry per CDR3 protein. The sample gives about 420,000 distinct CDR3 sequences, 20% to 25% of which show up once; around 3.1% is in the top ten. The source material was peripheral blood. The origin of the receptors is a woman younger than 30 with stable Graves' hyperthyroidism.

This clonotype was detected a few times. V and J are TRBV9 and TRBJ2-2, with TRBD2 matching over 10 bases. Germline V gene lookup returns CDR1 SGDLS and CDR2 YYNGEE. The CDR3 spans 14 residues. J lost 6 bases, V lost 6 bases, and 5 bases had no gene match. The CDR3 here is CASNLAGAPGELFF. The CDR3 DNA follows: TGTGCCAGCAATCTAGCGGGAGCCCCCGGGGAGCTGTTTTTT.

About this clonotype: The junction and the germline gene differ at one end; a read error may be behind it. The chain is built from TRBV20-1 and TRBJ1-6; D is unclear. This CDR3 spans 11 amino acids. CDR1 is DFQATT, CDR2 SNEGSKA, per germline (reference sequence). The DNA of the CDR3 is TGCAGCGCGGACCCCAACTCACCCCTCAACTTT. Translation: CSADPNSPLNF.

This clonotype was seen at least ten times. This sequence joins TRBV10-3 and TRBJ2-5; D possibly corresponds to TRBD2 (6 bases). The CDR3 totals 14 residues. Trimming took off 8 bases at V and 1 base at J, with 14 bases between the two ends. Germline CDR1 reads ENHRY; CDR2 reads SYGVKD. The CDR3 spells CAISPGLTQETQYF. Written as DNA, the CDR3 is TGTGCCATCTCTCCGGGACTCACCCAAGAGACCCAGTACTTC.

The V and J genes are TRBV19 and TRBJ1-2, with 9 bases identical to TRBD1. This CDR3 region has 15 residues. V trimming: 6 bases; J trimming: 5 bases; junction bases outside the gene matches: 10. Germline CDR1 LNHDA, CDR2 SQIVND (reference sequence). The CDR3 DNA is TGTGCCAGTAGCCAATACTTCGGACAGGGGTATGGCTACACCTTC. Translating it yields CASSQYFGQGYGYTF.

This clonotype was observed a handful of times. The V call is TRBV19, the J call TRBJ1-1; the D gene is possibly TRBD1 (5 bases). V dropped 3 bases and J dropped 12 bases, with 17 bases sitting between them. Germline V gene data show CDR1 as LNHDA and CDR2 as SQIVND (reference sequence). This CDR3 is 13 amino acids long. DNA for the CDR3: TGTGCCAGTAGTATCATGGGGCTCACTGGAACTTTCTTT. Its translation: CASSIMGLTGTFF.

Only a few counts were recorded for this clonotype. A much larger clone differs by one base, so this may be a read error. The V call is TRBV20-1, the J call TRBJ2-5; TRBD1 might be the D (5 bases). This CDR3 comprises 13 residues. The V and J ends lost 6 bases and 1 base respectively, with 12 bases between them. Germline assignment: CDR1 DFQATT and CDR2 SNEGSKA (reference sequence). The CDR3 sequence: CSASWTIQETQYF. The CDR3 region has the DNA TGCAGTGCCAGTTGGACAATCCAAGAGACCCAGTACTTC.

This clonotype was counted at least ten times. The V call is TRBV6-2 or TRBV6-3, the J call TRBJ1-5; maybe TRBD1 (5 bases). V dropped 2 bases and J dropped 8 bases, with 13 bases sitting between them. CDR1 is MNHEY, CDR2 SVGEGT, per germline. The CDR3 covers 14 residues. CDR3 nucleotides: TGTGCCAGCAGTTACAGTGGGGCACAGGAGCCCCAGCATTTT. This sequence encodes CASSYSGAQEPQHF.

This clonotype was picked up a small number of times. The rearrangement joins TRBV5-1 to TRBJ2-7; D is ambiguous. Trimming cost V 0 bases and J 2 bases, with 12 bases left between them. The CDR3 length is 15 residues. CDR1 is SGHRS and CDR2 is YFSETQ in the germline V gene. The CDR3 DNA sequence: TGCGCCAGCAGCTTGGAGGAGAATGGAGCCTACGAGCAGTACTTC. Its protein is CASSLEENGAYEQYF.